Shown below are 14 T cell receptor beta chains from a single sample sequenced in a study of blood T cell repertoires in COVID-19. Data came from immunoSEQ multiplex PCR; TCRdb stores just in-frame clones and leaves some out. The table includes approximately 280,000 clones, approximately 90% detected once. Sequenced input: PBMCs or T cells enriched from blood (not recorded which). Source of these receptors: a woman in her thirties or forties who had recovered from COVID-19.

The chain links TRBV18 to TRBJ2-3, with D possibly matching TRBD2 (5 bases). The CDR3 is made up of 14 amino acids. Trimming pared 3 bases from V and 1 base from J, leaving 8 bases between. Germline values: CDR1 KGHSH, CDR2 LQKENI. The CDR3 bases are TGTGCCAGCTCACCGATGGAGGGCACAGATACGCAGTATTTT. It specifies CASSPMEGTDTQYF.

The rearrangement joins TRBV27 to TRBJ2-7; D is perhaps TRBD2 (6 bases). Germline V gene data show CDR1 as MNHEY and CDR2 as SMNVEV (reference sequence). This CDR3 is 15 amino acids long. V was cut by 7 bases and J by 7 bases, with 23 bases left in between. The CDR3 sequence: CASKPGDFITLEQYF. In DNA, the CDR3 is TGTGCCAGCAAGCCGGGGGACTTCATAACCTTGGAGCAGTACTTC.

The rearrangement joins TRBV2 to TRBJ1-3, with 8 bases lining up with TRBD1. CDR3 length: 13 residues. Germline values: CDR1 SNHLY, CDR2 FYNNEI. The V segment lost 6 bases and the J segment 2 bases; nucleotides outside the gene matches: 0. CDR3 region: CASRQGAGNTIYF. The CDR3 DNA sequence: TGTGCCAGCAGACAGGGGGCTGGAAACACCATATATTTT.

This rearrangement joins TRBV19 to TRBJ1-1, with unresolved D. The CDR3 covers 12 residues. The V end was cut by 6 bases, the J end by 2 bases, with 7 bases between. Germline V gives CDR1 LNHDA, CDR2 SQIVND (reference sequence). CDR3 in amino acids: CASSSGNTEAFF. Written as DNA, the CDR3 is TGTGCCAGTAGCTCAGGAAACACTGAAGCTTTCTTT. Filled out from reference TRBV19 and TRBJ1-1, the complete variable domain reads DGGITQSPKYLFRKEGQNVTLSCEQNLNHDAMYWYRQDPGQGLRLIYYSQIVNDFQKGDIAEGYSVSREKKESFPLTVTSAQKNPTAFYLCASSSGNTEAFFGQGTRLTVV.

The chain is built from TRBV10-2 and TRBJ2-7; 9 nucleotides match TRBD1. The CDR3 spans 16 residues. V lost 6 bases, J lost 9 bases, and 18 bases stayed unmatched. The V gene's germline CDR1 is WSHSY and CDR2 SAAADI. CDR3: CASSTPVDRGLRGQYF. CDR3 DNA: TGCGCCAGCAGCACCCCCGTGGACAGGGGCCTCCGGGGGCAGTACTTC.

The V and J genes are TRBV28 and TRBJ1-5; 11 bases match TRBD1. Germline trimming cut 5 bases from V and 7 bases from J; bases unmatched to any gene: 4. The CDR3 spans 14 residues. Germline V lookup: CDR1 MDHEN, CDR2 SYDVKM. CDR3 loop: CASSPGTGGQPQHF. The CDR3 bases are TGTGCCAGCAGTCCCGGGACAGGGGGGCAGCCCCAGCATTTT.

The CDR3 region is CASSRTDRLLEQYF. The CDR3 DNA follows: TGTGCCAGCAGCAGAACCGACAGGCTGCTCGAGCAGTACTTC. The chain joins TRBV7-9 to TRBJ2-7, with D possibly matching TRBD1 (6 bases). CDR1 and CDR2 (germline): SEHNR, FQNEAQ (reference sequence). V was clipped by 5 bases and J by 6 bases, with 17 bases between them. CDR3 size: 14 residues.

This clone was seen more than once but under ten times. The rearrangement links TRBV11-1 to TRBJ2-1; 16 bases line up with TRBD2. This CDR3 spans 15 amino acids. Germline V lookup: CDR1 SGHAT, CDR2 FQDESV (reference sequence). V lost 0 bases to trimming and J lost 15 bases; unmatched junction nucleotides: 5. This CDR3 reads CASSLAGTSGRASFF. The CDR3 DNA follows: TGTGCCAGCAGCTTAGCCGGGACTAGCGGGAGGGCATCGTTCTTC.

This chain joins TRBV28 and TRBJ2-7; tentatively, D is TRBD2 (5 bases). CDR3 length equals 14 residues. Looked up from germline, CDR1 is MDHEN and CDR2 is SYDVKM. The V end lost 5 bases, the J end lost 3 bases, and 14 bases lay between the germline ends. The CDR3 loop reads CASSPSRGGYEQYF. As DNA, the CDR3 is TGTGCCAGCAGTCCATCCCGAGGAGGCTACGAGCAGTACTTC.

In DNA form, the CDR3 reads TGTGCCAGCAGCTACCCCTCCGGACAGAGGGACGAGCAGTACTTC. It codes for CASSYPSGQRDEQYF. This chain connects TRBV7-2 to TRBJ2-7, with D perhaps TRBD1 (6 bases). Trimming took 4 bases from V and 5 from J, leaving 18 bases between them. The CDR3 loop spans 15 amino acids. Germline CDR1 SGHTA, CDR2 FQGNSA.

Comments on this clone: The identical CDR3 is also encoded by other nucleotide sequences in the sample. The chain uses TRBV20-1 and TRBJ2-5, with D hard to call. Germline V gene sequence: CDR1 DFQATT, CDR2 SNEGSKA (reference sequence). This CDR3 is 10 amino acids long. The V and J ends lost 2 bases and 4 bases respectively, with 2 bases between them. In nucleotides, the CDR3 is TGCAGTGCTAGACGAGAGACCCAGTACTTC. Its translation: CSARRETQYF.

The chain uses TRBV30 and TRBJ1-5; D gene unclear. CDR3 length equals 13 residues. Germline V gene sequence: CDR1 GTSNPN, CDR2 SVGIG (reference sequence). V dropped 5 bases and J dropped 1 base, with 9 bases sitting between them. The CDR3, as DNA: TGTGCCTGGGATTCGGGGAGCAATCAGCCCCAGCATTTT. This sequence encodes CAWDSGSNQPQHF.

This clone was recorded once. The chain uses TRBV27 and TRBJ1-4; 7 positions agree with TRBD1. The V gene's germline CDR1 is MNHEY and CDR2 SMNVEV (reference sequence). The CDR3 has 14 amino acids. J lost 4 bases, V lost 6 bases, and 5 bases had no gene match. The CDR3 DNA sequence: TGTGCCAGCAGACCGGGACAGCTTAATGAAAAACTGTTTTTT. This encodes CASRPGQLNEKLFF.

The chain is built from TRBV28 and TRBJ1-3; 7 nucleotides match TRBD1. Losses at the gene ends were 6 bases for V and 5 bases for J; bases not matched to a gene: 7. The CDR3 extends over 14 amino acids. CDR1 is MDHEN, CDR2 SYDVKM, per germline. Here the CDR3 DNA reads TGTGCCAGCAGCCTCGACAGGGCAAGAAACACCATATATTTT. Its translation: CASSLDRARNTIYF. Complete variable domain (other parts from reference TRBV28 and TRBJ1-3): DVKVTQSSRYLVKRTGEKVFLECVQDMDHENMFWYRQDPGLGLRLIYFSYDVKMKEKGDIPEGYSVSREKKERFSLILESASTNQTSMYLCASSLDRARNTIYFGEGSWLTVV.